This section outlines one T cell receptor (beta chain) sequence together with its context. Antigen: not known. RNA, once extracted, was reverse transcribed into cDNA for use as the sequencing template. This table comes from immunoSEQ multiplex PCR, and its TCRdb copy is limited to in-frame clones, with some not included. The table lists about 94,000 clones, more than 65% of them singletons. This sample stems from a study of CD8+ T cells in alopecia areata. Study-level information: Twice daily, treated patients received 5 to 10 mg of oral tofacitinib. Findings and caveats of the study: It was observed that many expanded lesional clones persisted in scalp and blood during tofacitinib.

Looked up from germline, CDR1 is LNHDA and CDR2 is SQIVND (reference sequence). The CDR3 runs 14 residues. V shed 3 bases, J shed 5 bases, and the junction held 3 bases outside the gene matches. Treatment described: oral pan-JAK inhibitor, 5-10 mg twice daily. V usage is TRBV19 and J usage is TRBJ2-3; 9 bases line up with TRBD2. This specimen was CD8+ T cells sorted from blood, taken at week 44, from a patient treated with tofacitinib. This TCR derives from a human donor with alopecia areata. For the CDR3, the DNA is TGTGCCAGTAGTATCTCGACTAGCGGAGATACGCAGTATTTT. Encoded protein: CASSISTSGDTQYF.